One and the same sample provided the 15 T cell receptor beta chains below, sequenced in a study of T cells in Graves' hyperthyroidism and ophthalmopathy. Researchers took RNA transcripts and amplified the TCR beta CDR3 regions from them. HTBI primers were the set used in a first-round RT-PCR of the TCR CDR3. From the multiplex PCR reads, TCRdb called clonotypes with MiXCR, one entry per CDR3 protein. The repertoire holds approximately 520,000 distinct CDR3 sequences, with around 22% as singletons. The sequenced material came from blood. The receptor set was obtained from a woman aged 25 to 45 with Graves' ophthalmopathy.

In this sample, this clonotype turned up many times. The J gene is TRBJ1-2, the V gene TRBV29-1; 10 bases line up with TRBD1. The CDR3 has 12 residues. J lost 8 bases, V lost 5 bases, and 5 bases had no gene match. Per the germline V gene, CDR1 is SQVTM and CDR2 is ANQGSEA. The CDR3 sequence: CSVTDRGLGYTF. CDR3 bases: TGCAGCGTTACCGACAGGGGGCTGGGCTACACCTTC.

This clonotype was observed a handful of times. V gene TRBV25-1 combines with J gene TRBJ1-2; D gene unclear. V lost 1 base and J 7 bases, leaving 13 bases between the germline ends. Germline assignment: CDR1 MGHDK and CDR2 SYGVNS. This CDR3 region has 14 residues. DNA of the CDR3: TGTGCCAGCAGTGAATCTCGACAATGGGGTGGCTACACCTTC. Its protein is CASSESRQWGGYTF.

This clonotype was seen many times. This chain uses TRBV12-3 or TRBV12-4 with TRBJ1-6, with D possibly matching TRBD1 (5 bases). This CDR3 has 13 amino acids. Trimming removed 8 bases from V and 6 bases from J, with 11 bases in between. CDR3 sequence reads: CASRDALNSPLHF. The CDR3 DNA sequence: TGTGCCAGCCGGGACGCCCTTAATTCACCCCTCCACTTT.

Comment on this clonotype: One end of the junction fails to match germline, which may point to a read error. V gene TRBV12-3 or TRBV12-4 combines with J gene TRBJ1-2; no clear D gene. CDR3 length: 14 residues. The CDR3: CASSISLANYGYTF. The CDR3, as DNA: TGTGCCAGCAGTATATCGCTCGCTAACTATGGTTACACCTTC.

This chain connects TRBV4-1 to TRBJ2-7, with D possibly being TRBD2 (7 bases). The germline CDR1 and CDR2 sequences are MGHRA and YSYEKL. The V and J ends lost 1 base and 6 bases respectively, with 13 bases between them. The CDR3 spans 14 residues. DNA of the CDR3: TGCGCCAGCAGCCAAGTGGGGGGGGGGCTCGAGCAGTACTTC. Translated, it gives CASSQVGGGLEQYF.

At least ten counts were recorded for this clonotype. V usage is TRBV27 and J usage is TRBJ2-7; tentatively, D is TRBD2 (5 bases). The CDR3 is 13 residues long. Trimming took off 4 bases at V and 2 bases at J, with 9 bases between the two ends. Germline V gives CDR1 MNHEY, CDR2 SMNVEV (reference sequence). CDR3 sequence reads: CASSYGAAYEQYF. Written as DNA, the CDR3 is TGTGCCAGCAGTTACGGAGCGGCCTACGAGCAGTACTTC.

This rearrangement joins TRBV28 to TRBJ1-1; the D is unclear. The V gene lost 6 bases and the J gene lost 2 bases, with 13 bases spanning the gap. The CDR3 is 14 amino acids. Germline values: CDR1 MDHEN, CDR2 SYDVKM. The CDR3 here is CASREGWKNTEAFF. CDR3 sequence (DNA): TGTGCCAGCAGAGAGGGTTGGAAAAACACTGAAGCTTTCTTT.

In its sample, this clonotype was seen many times. At one of its ends the junction is not consistent with the germline gene, which may arise from a read error. DNA of the CDR3: TGTGCTAGCAGCTCCCTCTCGAGGGGCCAAGAGACCCAGTACTTC. Encoded protein: CASSSLSRGQETQYF. The rearrangement links TRBV7-7 to TRBJ2-5; D might be TRBD1 or TRBD2, each matching 5 bases. Germline-derived CDR1 and CDR2 are SSHAT and FNYEAQ (reference sequence). The CDR3 extends over 15 amino acids.

This clonotype was detected only a few times. The genes are TRBV29-1 and TRBJ1-1; 9 bases agree with TRBD1. Germline V lookup: CDR1 SQVTM, CDR2 ANQGSEA. CDR3 length: 13 amino acids. Trimming took 6 bases from V and 5 from J; bases not matched to a gene: 7. Here the CDR3 DNA reads TGCAGCGTGGAAACAGGGGGCGGTACTGAAGCTTTCTTT. Protein sequence: CSVETGGGTEAFF.

This clonotype was seen repeatedly, ten times or more. The CDR3 DNA follows: TGTGCCAGCAGTTTTGTAGCCGGAACAGATACGCAGTATTTT. Protein sequence: CASSFVAGTDTQYF. This chain uses TRBV28 with TRBJ2-3; no clear D. The CDR3 covers 14 residues. Germline CDR1 MDHEN, CDR2 SYDVKM. Between the trimmed V and J ends, which lost 3 bases and 3 bases, there was a span of 10 bases. Supplemented by reference TRBV28 and TRBJ2-3, the full variable domain reads DVKVTQSSRYLVKRTGEKVFLECVQDMDHENMFWYRQDPGLGLRLIYFSYDVKMKEKGDIPEGYSVSREKKERFSLILESASTNQTSMYLCASSFVAGTDTQYFGPGTRLTVL.

V gene TRBV6-1 combines with J gene TRBJ1-1; TRBD1 aligns across 7 bases. Trimming removed 6 bases from V and 7 bases from J; junction bases left unmatched: 11. Germline CDR1 MNHNS, CDR2 SASEGT. The CDR3 length is 14 residues. CDR3: CASREPQGIIEAFF. In nucleotides, the CDR3 is TGTGCCAGCAGAGAACCACAGGGGATCATTGAAGCTTTCTTT.

This clonotype appeared many times. The CDR3 loop reads CASSGGRGVGEQYF. DNA of the CDR3: TGTGCCAGCAGCGGCGGCAGGGGAGTAGGCGAGCAGTACTTC. The rearrangement uses TRBV9 and TRBJ2-7, with a weak D call TRBD1 (6 bases). Germline V lookup: CDR1 SGDLS, CDR2 YYNGEE. CDR3 size: 14 residues. Trimming took 3 bases from V and 6 from J, leaving 16 bases between them.

As concerns this clonotype: A much larger clone is a single base away; this may be a read error. This chain links TRBV18 with TRBJ2-5; D remains ambiguous. Germline CDR1 is KGHSH and CDR2 is LQKENI. There are 13 residues in the CDR3. The CDR3 is CASSPPEGESQYF. In nucleotides, the CDR3 is TGTGCCAGCTCACCACCGGAAGGAGAGTCCCAGTACTTC.

This clonotype was seen many times. The CDR3, as DNA: TGCGCCAGCAGCCAAGTACAGGGTCCCTACGAGCAGTACTTC. Encoded protein: CASSQVQGPYEQYF. The V gene is TRBV4-1, the J gene TRBJ2-7, with D possibly matching TRBD1 (6 bases). Germline-derived CDR1 and CDR2 are MGHRA and YSYEKL. V dropped 1 base and J dropped 2 bases, with 9 bases sitting between them. This CDR3 region has 14 residues.

The chain is built from TRBV11-2 and TRBJ1-1; no firm D call. The CDR3 consists of 13 residues. The V gene's germline CDR1 is SGHAT and CDR2 FQNNGV. Trimming took 1 base from V and 3 from J, leaving 6 bases between them. The CDR3 sequence: CASSLAGHTEAFF. In DNA form, the CDR3 reads TGTGCCAGCAGCTTAGCCGGACACACTGAAGCTTTCTTT.